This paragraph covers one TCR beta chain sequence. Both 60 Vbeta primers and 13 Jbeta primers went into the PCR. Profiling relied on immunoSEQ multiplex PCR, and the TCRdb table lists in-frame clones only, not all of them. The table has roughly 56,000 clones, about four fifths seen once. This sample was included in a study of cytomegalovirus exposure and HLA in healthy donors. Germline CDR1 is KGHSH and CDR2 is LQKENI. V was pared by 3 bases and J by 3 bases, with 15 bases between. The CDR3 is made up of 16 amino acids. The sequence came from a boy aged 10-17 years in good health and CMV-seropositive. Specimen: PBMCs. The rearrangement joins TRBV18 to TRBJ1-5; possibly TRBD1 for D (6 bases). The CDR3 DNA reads TGTGCCAGCTCACCCAGCGACAGGCGAGACAATCAGCCCCAGCATTTT. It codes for CASSPSDRRDNQPQHF.